The source of this TCR beta chain is a study of blood T cell repertoires in COVID-19. Study-wide context: Samples taken during acute and convalescent COVID-19 were collected in the United States, Italy and Spain. From T cells, B-cell-depleted T cells, or PBMCs came the material, which was cDNA or gDNA.

TCRdb's copy holds only in-frame clones and misses some; the assay was immunoSEQ multiplex PCR. The sample carries about 97,000 clones, 90% recorded once. V lost 4 bases to trimming and J lost 2 bases; unmatched junction nucleotides: 6. The CDR3 is 16 residues long. In germline, CDR1 is KGHDR, CDR2 SFDVKD. The sequence was obtained from a man in his sixties with acute or convalescent COVID-19. The gene calls are TRBV24-1 and TRBJ2-1; 8 bases line up with TRBD1. The specimen was peripheral blood. The CDR3 region has the DNA TGTGCCACCAGTGACAACAGGGGGAGAACCTACAATGAGCAGTTCTTC. Its translation: CATSDNRGRTYNEQFF.